This T cell receptor beta chain stems from a study of T-cell reconstitution after alpha-beta-depleted transplantation in children. The sample holds many counts of this clonotype. Using unique molecular identifiers, the investigators prepared the TCRbeta library. TCRdb itself ran the PCR reads through MiXCR, one entry per CDR3 protein. The table has hundreds of thousands of distinct CDR3 sequences, 16% seen once. This specimen consisted of PBMCs from the stem cell graft donor, obtained from the stem cell graft. This TCR derives from a human donor who donated a stem cell graft to a child with acute myeloid leukemia.

The CDR3 coding sequence is TGTGCCAGCAGCCCGCTACTAGCGGGGGCCCAAGAGACCCAGTACTTC. Translation: CASSPLLAGAQETQYF. V usage is TRBV6-1 and J usage is TRBJ2-5, with 11 bases matching TRBD2. CDR3 length: 16 residues. V was clipped by 6 bases and J by 1 base; unmatched bases: 7. CDR1 is MNHNS, CDR2 SASEGT, per germline.